The 19 T cell receptor beta chains presented below share a single source sample, sequenced in a study of CD8 T cells in Susac syndrome. Reverse transcription of roughly 0.45 to 1 ug RNA used random hexamers. TCRdb fed the immunoSEQ multiplex PCR reads into MiXCR, producing one record per CDR3 protein. Among hundreds of thousands of distinct CDR3 sequences listed, around 95% were seen once. The sample was CD4+ T cells from PBMCs. The receptors stem from a human donor with multiple sclerosis.

The chain couples TRBV9 to TRBJ2-7; no firm D call. Per the germline V gene, CDR1 is SGDLS and CDR2 is YYNGEE. This CDR3 has 14 amino acids. V was shortened by 0 bases and J by 3 bases, with 10 bases between the two germline ends. The CDR3, as DNA: TGTGCCAGCAGCGTAGCTTTGGGCGTCTACGAGCAGTACTTC. It encodes CASSVALGVYEQYF.

The chain links TRBV20-1 to TRBJ2-3; the D is unclear. Germline CDR1 is DFQATT and CDR2 is SNEGSKA (reference sequence). CDR3 length: 13 residues. The germline V and J ends were trimmed by 3 bases and 1 base, with 8 bases remaining between them. The CDR3 DNA reads TGCAGTGCTAGGACCCCGGGCACAGATACGCAGTATTTT. Translated, it gives CSARTPGTDTQYF.

V gene TRBV5-6 combines with J gene TRBJ2-1; 9 nucleotides line up with TRBD2. CDR1 is SGHDT and CDR2 is YYEEEE in the germline V gene. Trimming removed 5 bases from V and 3 bases from J; junction bases left unmatched: 3. CDR3 size: 14 residues. CDR3 nucleotide sequence: TGTGCCAGCAGGCGGGGGGGCGGCTACAATGAGCAGTTCTTC. This sequence encodes CASRRGGGYNEQFF. The full variable domain, rest sourced from reference TRBV5-6 and TRBJ2-1, is DAGVTQSPTHLIKTRGQQVTLRCSPKSGHDTVSWYQQALGQGPQFIFQYYEEEERQRGNFPDRFSGHQFPNYSSELNVNALLLGDSALYLCASRRGGGYNEQFFGPGTRLTVL.

The chain employs TRBV28 and TRBJ2-7; the match to TRBD2 covers 11 bases. The germline V gene has CDR1 MDHEN and CDR2 SYDVKM. The V gene end was trimmed by 5 bases and the J gene end by 7 bases; junction bases not matched to a gene: 13. This CDR3 contains 16 residues. This CDR3 reads CASSPLIAGGPGEQYV. In DNA, the CDR3 is TGTGCCAGCAGTCCCCTGATAGCGGGAGGGCCGGGAGAGCAGTACGTC.

The chain couples TRBV9 to TRBJ2-1; 7 bases fit TRBD2. From germline, CDR1 is SGDLS and CDR2 YYNGEE. Unmatched junction bases numbered 14, after V lost 4 bases and J lost 4 bases. The CDR3 runs 17 residues. CDR3 sequence: CASSPIGRRERYNEQFF. In nucleotides, the CDR3 is TGTGCCAGCAGCCCGATAGGTAGGCGGGAGCGATACAATGAGCAGTTCTTC.

This chain links TRBV4-1 with TRBJ2-3; 12 nucleotides align to TRBD1. This CDR3 spans 19 amino acids. The germline gives CDR1 MGHRA, CDR2 YSYEKL. The junction had 18 bases not matched to a gene; V was cut back by 3 bases and J by 8 bases. The CDR3 here is CASSQRRLWDRGLGVTQYF. The CDR3 DNA is TGCGCCAGCAGCCAGCGTAGGTTGTGGGACAGGGGGCTGGGTGTTACGCAGTATTTT.

The chain joins TRBV2 to TRBJ2-2; perhaps TRBD1 as D (6 bases). Trimming left V 7 bases short and J 6 bases short, with 21 bases between. The CDR3 totals 16 residues. The germline gives CDR1 SNHLY, CDR2 FYNNEI. CDR3 in amino acids: CASTDRQAQGAGELFF. CDR3 nucleotide sequence: TGTGCCAGCACCGACCGACAGGCTCAAGGGGCCGGGGAGCTGTTTTTT.

V is TRBV6-5 and J is TRBJ2-6; D is ambiguous. The ends were cut back, 3 bases at V and 0 bases at J, with 9 bases in the middle. The length of the CDR3 is 16 residues. The V gene's germline CDR1 is MNHEY and CDR2 SVGAGI. Written as DNA, the CDR3 is TGTGCCAGCAGTTATGCCAGGATCTCTGGGGCCAACGTCCTGACTTTC. Protein sequence: CASSYARISGANVLTF.

V is TRBV29-1 and J is TRBJ1-2, with no clear D. The ends were cut back, 2 bases at V and 8 bases at J, with 15 bases in the middle. Germline CDR1 and CDR2: SQVTM and ANQGSEA. The CDR3 sequence is 13 residues long. For the CDR3, the DNA is TGCAGCGTTGAAAGGACGTCTGGAAACGGCTACACCTTC. Its protein is CSVERTSGNGYTF.

V and J are TRBV30 and TRBJ1-2, with D possibly matching TRBD1 (5 bases). Trimming removed 1 base from V and 12 bases from J, with 12 bases in between. Germline loops: CDR1 GTSNPN, CDR2 SVGIG (reference sequence). The CDR3 has 11 residues. The CDR3: CAWSAVWGHTF. For the CDR3, the DNA is TGTGCCTGGAGTGCCGTGTGGGGCCACACCTTC. Full variable domain (rest looked up from reference TRBV30 and TRBJ1-2): SQTIHQWPATLVQPVGSPLSLECTVEGTSNPNLYWYRQAAGRGLQLLFYSVGIGQISSEVPQNLSASRPQDRQFILSSKKLLLSDSGFYLCAWSAVWGHTFGSGTRLTVV.

This clonotype showed up just once. Here the CDR3 reads CASSIDPGRTYGYTF. The CDR3 DNA reads TGTGCCAGTAGTATAGATCCAGGCCGAACCTATGGCTACACCTTC. The genes are TRBV19 and TRBJ1-2, with D unclear. Germline V gene data show CDR1 as LNHDA and CDR2 as SQIVND (reference sequence). Between the trimmed V and J ends, which lost 0 bases and 4 bases, there was a span of 12 bases. This CDR3 spans 15 amino acids.

The chain couples TRBV5-1 to TRBJ2-6; D call uncertain. CDR3 length equals 15 residues. Germline V CDR1 and CDR2: SGHRS, YFSETQ. With 4 bases removed from V and 0 bases from J, the gap between germline ends came to 8 bases. CDR3 loop: CASSPTNSGANVLTF. Written as DNA, the CDR3 is TGCGCCAGCAGCCCGACAAACTCTGGGGCCAACGTCCTGACTTTC.

The chain links TRBV6-5 to TRBJ2-3, with 7 bases identical to TRBD1. CDR3 length: 13 amino acids. Germline values: CDR1 MNHEY, CDR2 SVGAGI. With 5 bases clipped from V and 4 bases from J, the junction kept 3 bases outside the gene matches. The DNA of the CDR3 is TGTGCCAGCAGTGGACAGGCCGCAGATACGCAGTATTTT. Translated, it gives CASSGQAADTQYF.

This sequence joins TRBV29-1 and TRBJ2-1, with 10 bases matching TRBD2. The V segment lost 7 bases and the J segment 0 bases; nucleotides outside the gene matches: 9. The CDR3 spans 16 residues. Germline CDR1 SQVTM, CDR2 ANQGSEA. The CDR3, as DNA: TGCAGCGCAAGCACTAGCGGGGATCTCTCCTACAATGAGCAGTTCTTC. Its translation: CSASTSGDLSYNEQFF.

CDR3 coding DNA: TGTGCCAGCAGCCAAGATACCCCTACGAGCTCAACCTACAATGAGCAGTTCTTC. Translation gives CASSQDTPTSSTYNEQFF. The chain is built from TRBV3-1 and TRBJ2-1; the D is unclear. Germline CDR1 reads LGHDT; CDR2 reads YNNKEL (reference sequence). The CDR3 extends over 18 amino acids. The ends were cut back, 0 bases at V and 2 bases at J, with 17 bases in the middle.

This chain joins TRBV7-2 and TRBJ1-1; 7 nucleotides align to TRBD1. Unmatched junction bases numbered 10, after V lost 5 bases and J lost 1 base. This CDR3 is 16 amino acids long. From germline, CDR1 is SGHTA and CDR2 FQGNSA. The CDR3 reads CASSSSGGGANTEAFF. In DNA, the CDR3 is TGTGCCAGCAGCAGCTCAGGGGGAGGGGCGAACACTGAAGCTTTCTTT.

CDR3 loop: CASSRTGAWAQYF. The CDR3 region has the DNA TGTGCCAGCAGCCGTACAGGGGCATGGGCGCAGTATTTT. The chain carries TRBV7-2 and TRBJ2-3, with 7 bases lining up with TRBD1. V shed 5 bases, J shed 10 bases, and the junction held 9 bases outside the gene matches. Germline lookup yields CDR1 SGHTA and CDR2 FQGNSA. CDR3 size: 13 residues.

The genes are TRBV29-1 and TRBJ2-3; TRBD1 might be the D (5 bases). CDR3 length: 13 amino acids. The V gene lost 1 base and the J gene lost 7 bases, with 12 bases spanning the gap. CDR1 is SQVTM and CDR2 is ANQGSEA in the germline V gene. The chain's CDR3 is CSVEATGDYTQYF. In DNA form, the CDR3 reads TGCAGCGTTGAAGCAACAGGAGATTATACGCAGTATTTT.

Concerning this clonotype itself: A junction boundary mismatches the germline segment, possibly from a read error. The V and J genes are TRBV6-6 and TRBJ2-5; D is ambiguous. CDR1 and CDR2 (germline): MNHNY, SVGAGI (reference sequence). The length of the CDR3 is 10 residues. The CDR3 region has the DNA TGTGCCAGCGGAACAGCGACCAAGTACTTC. It translates to CASGTATKYF.